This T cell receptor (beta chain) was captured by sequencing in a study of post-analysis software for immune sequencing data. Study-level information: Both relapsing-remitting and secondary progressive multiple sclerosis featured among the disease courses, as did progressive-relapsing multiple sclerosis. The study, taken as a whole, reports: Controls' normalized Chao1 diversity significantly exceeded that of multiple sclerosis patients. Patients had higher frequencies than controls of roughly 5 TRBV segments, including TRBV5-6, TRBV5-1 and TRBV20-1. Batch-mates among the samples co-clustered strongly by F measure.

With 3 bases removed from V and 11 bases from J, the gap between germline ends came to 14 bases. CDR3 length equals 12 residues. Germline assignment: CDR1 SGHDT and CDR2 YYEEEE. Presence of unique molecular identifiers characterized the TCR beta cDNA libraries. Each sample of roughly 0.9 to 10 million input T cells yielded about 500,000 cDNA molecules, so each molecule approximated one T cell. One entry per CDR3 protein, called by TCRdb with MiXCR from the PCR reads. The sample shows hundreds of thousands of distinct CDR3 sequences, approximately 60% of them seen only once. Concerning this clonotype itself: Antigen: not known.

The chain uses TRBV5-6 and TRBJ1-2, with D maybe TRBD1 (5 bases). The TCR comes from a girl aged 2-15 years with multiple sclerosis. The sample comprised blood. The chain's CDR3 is CASSSRRDLYTF. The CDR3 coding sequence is TGTGCCAGCAGCTCCCGACGGGACCTGTACACCTTC.